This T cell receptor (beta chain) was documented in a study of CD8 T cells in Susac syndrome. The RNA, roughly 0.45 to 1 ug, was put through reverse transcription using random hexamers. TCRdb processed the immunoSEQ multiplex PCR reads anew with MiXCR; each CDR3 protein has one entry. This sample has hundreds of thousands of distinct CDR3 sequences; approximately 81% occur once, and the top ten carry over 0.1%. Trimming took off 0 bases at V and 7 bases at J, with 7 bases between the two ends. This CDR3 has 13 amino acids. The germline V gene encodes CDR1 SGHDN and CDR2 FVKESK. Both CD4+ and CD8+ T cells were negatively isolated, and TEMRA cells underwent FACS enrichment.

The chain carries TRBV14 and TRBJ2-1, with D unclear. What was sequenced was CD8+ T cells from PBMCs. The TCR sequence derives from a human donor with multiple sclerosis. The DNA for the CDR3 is TGTGCCAGCAGCCAAGATGTGGGAAATGAGCAGTTCTTC. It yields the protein CASSQDVGNEQFF.